These T cell receptor beta chains were read from a single sample in a study of CD8 T cells in ankylosing spondylitis. One entry per CDR3 protein results from TCRdb running MiXCR on the 5' RACE reads. The sample contains a few hundred thousand distinct CDR3 sequences, 6.5% to 10% of which appear only once. Sequenced: blood, either unsorted or a sorted T cell fraction (not recorded which). The source of these receptors is a male donor with ankylosing spondylitis. Both conserved end residues are part of each CDR3. The D gene is left open where the match is weak. Size is stated for part of the rows, as once, few or many counts, or as a class when the clone is expanded.

d_call,v_call,j_call,clone_size,cdr3_aa,cdr3_nt
TRBD2,TRBV7-3,TRBJ2-1,many,CASSLSSSGRETYNEQFF,TGTGCCAGCAGCTTATCGAGTAGCGGGAGAGAAACCTACAATGAGCAGTTCTTC
-,TRBV2,TRBJ1-2,-,CASSPSEGRYYGYTF,TGTGCCAGCAGTCCATCGGAGGGGAGGTACTATGGCTACACCTTC
TRBD1,TRBV29-1,TRBJ2-3,-,CSVEDTGTDTDTQYF,TGCAGCGTTGAAGACACCGGGACAGACACAGATACGCAGTATTTT
TRBD2,TRBV28,TRBJ2-5,few,CASSLSGRPRGETQYF,TGTGCCAGCAGTTTATCCGGGAGGCCGCGGGGGGAGACCCAGTACTTC
TRBD1,TRBV11-2,TRBJ2-7,-,CASSADRARGHEQYF,TGTGCCAGCAGCGCCGACAGGGCCAGGGGCCACGAGCAGTACTTC
-,TRBV5-6,TRBJ1-5,few,CASSLVLGAGQPQHF,TGTGCCAGCAGCTTGGTATTAGGGGCGGGACAGCCCCAGCATTTT
TRBD2,TRBV12-3/TRBV12-4,TRBJ2-2,many,CASSPRLAGGPGTGELFF,TGTGCCAGCAGTCCTAGACTAGCGGGAGGCCCGGGCACCGGGGAGCTGTTTTTT
TRBD1,TRBV6-5,TRBJ2-3,many,CASSSPGQRSDTQYF,TGTGCCAGCAGTTCACCGGGACAGAGGTCAGATACGCAGTATTTT
-,TRBV27,TRBJ2-3,-,CASSSNPRDWVPSTDTQYF,TGTGCCAGCAGCTCTAACCCCCGGGACTGGGTTCCTAGCACAGATACGCAGTATTTT
-,TRBV6-2/TRBV6-3,TRBJ2-5,few,CASTPASRWTTQYF,TGTGCCAGCACCCCGGCGAGCAGGTGGACGACCCAGTACTTC
-,TRBV12-3/TRBV12-4,TRBJ1-4,-,CASSFPPGPSLFF,TGTGCCAGCAGTTTTCCACCGGGACCGTCGCTGTTTTTT
-,TRBV29-1,TRBJ2-1,few,CSVENRVGGSGNEQFF,TGCAGCGTTGAAAATAGAGTAGGGGGAAGTGGCAATGAGCAGTTCTTC
-,TRBV29-1,TRBJ2-1,few,CSVEPGVSYNEQFF,TGCAGCGTTGAACCGGGAGTGTCCTACAATGAGCAGTTCTTC
-,TRBV14,TRBJ2-1,few,CASSPPAAFSYNEQFF,TGTGCCAGCAGCCCCCCGGCGGCTTTCTCCTACAATGAGCAGTTCTTC
TRBD2,TRBV29-1,TRBJ2-1,few,CSAGTGGSGEQFF,TGCAGCGCCGGGACGGGCGGGAGTGGTGAGCAGTTCTTC
-,TRBV25-1,TRBJ2-3,-,CASSEFESDTQYF,TGTGCCAGCAGTGAATTTGAGTCAGATACGCAGTATTTT
-,TRBV2,TRBJ2-1,many,CASSGFSVKNYNEQFF,TGTGCCAGCAGTGGATTTAGCGTCAAGAATTACAATGAGCAGTTCTTC
-,TRBV7-2,TRBJ2-2,many,CASSLQGHGELFF,TGTGCCAGCAGCTTACAGGGGCACGGGGAGCTGTTTTTT
-,TRBV20-1,TRBJ2-2,few,CSARVVSAGELFF,TGCAGTGCTAGAGTTGTAAGCGCCGGGGAGCTGTTTTTT
TRBD2,TRBV3-1,TRBJ2-5,-,CASSLDTSGWETQYF,TGTGCCAGCAGCCTCGACACTAGCGGGTGGGAGACCCAGTACTTC
TRBD2,TRBV7-2,TRBJ2-5,few,CASSSSAGGPQTQYF,TGTGCCAGCAGCTCCTCGGCGGGAGGGCCCCAGACCCAGTACTTC
-,TRBV29-1,TRBJ1-2,many,CSVVGGGGYTF,TGCAGCGTTGTCGGGGGAGGTGGCTACACCTTC
TRBD2,TRBV5-1,TRBJ2-3,-,CASSSTSGKQYF,TGCGCCAGCAGCTCCACTAGCGGGAAACAGTATTTT
-,TRBV5-1,TRBJ2-7,-,CASSIGGAHYEQYF,TGCGCCAGCAGTATTGGAGGGGCCCACTACGAGCAGTACTTC
TRBD1,TRBV10-1,TRBJ1-5,many,CASRRYRGCHQPQHF,TGCGCCAGCAGGCGTTACAGGGGCTGTCATCAGCCCCAGCATTTT
TRBD2,TRBV9,TRBJ2-1,few,CASSVPGTSGSDEQFF,TGTGCCAGCAGCGTACCGGGGACTAGCGGGAGCGATGAGCAGTTCTTC
-,TRBV15,TRBJ2-2,many,CATSTNIWAGELFF,TGTGCCACCAGTACGAATATTTGGGCCGGGGAGCTGTTTTTT
-,TRBV5-1,TRBJ2-1,many,CASRVGESDYNEQFF,TGCGCCAGCAGAGTAGGAGAGAGTGATTACAATGAGCAGTTCTTC
TRBD1,TRBV6-5,TRBJ2-3,many,CASSYSGTGRADTQYF,TGTGCCAGCAGTTACTCAGGGACAGGGCGGGCAGATACCCAGTATTTT
TRBD2,TRBV29-1,TRBJ2-1,many,CSVENGASGDEQFF,TGCAGCGTTGAAAACGGGGCTAGCGGGGATGAGCAGTTCTTC
-,TRBV12-3/TRBV12-4,TRBJ1-5,many,CASSLQSQPQHF,TGTGCCAGCAGCCTACAGAGCCAGCCCCAGCATTTT
-,TRBV7-9,TRBJ2-5,few,CASSPEAWQETQYF,TGTGCCAGCAGCCCGGAGGCGTGGCAAGAGACCCAGTACTTC
-,TRBV20-1,TRBJ1-4,few,CSARDVTSRTTNEKLFF,TGCAGTGCTAGAGATGTGACGAGCCGCACAACTAATGAAAAACTGTTTTTT
-,TRBV5-5,TRBJ2-3,few,CASSHEGGDTQYF,TGTGCCAGCAGTCACGAGGGGGGAGATACGCAGTATTTT
TRBD2,TRBV7-2,TRBJ2-3,-,CASSITSGSVADTQYF,TGTGCCAGCAGCATTACTAGCGGGAGTGTTGCAGATACGCAGTATTTT
-,TRBV7-9,TRBJ2-2,many,CASTQPVQYGELFF,TGTGCCAGCACCCAGCCCGTCCAGTACGGGGAGCTGTTTTTT
-,TRBV28,TRBJ2-7,-,CASRYRDFQYF,TGTGCCAGCAGGTACCGGGACTTCCAATACTTC
-,TRBV5-1,TRBJ2-1,few,CASSFRGDNEQFF,TGCGCCAGCAGCTTTCGGGGAGACAATGAGCAGTTCTTC
-,TRBV20-1,TRBJ2-3,many,CSAPNPGSNTDTQYF,TGCAGTGCTCCAAATCCCGGGTCCAACACAGATACGCAGTATTTT
-,TRBV25-1,TRBJ2-7,few,CASSEGGPHYEQYF,TGTGCCAGCAGTGAAGGGGGACCACACTACGAGCAGTACTTC
-,TRBV5-1,TRBJ2-7,few,CASSLDVTTYEQYF,TGCGCCAGCAGCTTGGATGTGACAACCTACGAGCAGTACTTC
-,TRBV7-6,TRBJ1-4,-,CASSKEPGRHNEKLFF,TGTGCCAGCAGCAAGGAACCGGGACGGCATAATGAAAAACTGTTTTTT
-,TRBV14,TRBJ2-3,many,CASSLSNTQYF,TGTGCCAGCAGCCTCTCGAATACGCAGTATTTT
TRBD1,TRBV25-1,TRBJ2-7,few,CASSDRDRRSYEQYF,TGTGCCAGCAGTGACCGGGACAGGCGATCCTACGAGCAGTACTTC
TRBD2,TRBV6-4,TRBJ2-1,-,CASRESTGTSVAEQFF,TGTGCCAGCAGAGAATCTACCGGGACTAGCGTCGCTGAGCAGTTCTTC
-,TRBV6-2/TRBV6-3,TRBJ2-1,many,CASSYSSGGQFF,TGTGCCAGCAGTTACTCGTCTGGGGGGCAGTTCTTC
-,TRBV9,TRBJ1-6,few,CASSVEAGDSPLHF,TGTGCCAGCAGCGTAGAGGCAGGGGATTCACCCCTCCACTTT
TRBD2,TRBV28,TRBJ2-7,few,CASSFPSGGPGDEQYF,TGTGCCAGCAGTTTTCCCTCGGGAGGGCCTGGAGACGAGCAGTACTTC
TRBD1,TRBV6-2/TRBV6-3,TRBJ2-5,few,CASSPFGQGGETQYF,TGTGCCAGCAGCCCATTCGGACAGGGAGGAGAGACCCAGTACTTC
-,TRBV6-2/TRBV6-3,TRBJ2-7,few,CASSHLQPDSSYEQYF,TGTGCCAGCAGTCACCTACAACCGGACAGTTCCTACGAGCAGTACTTC
TRBD2,TRBV15,TRBJ2-1,-,CATSRDSGLAGREQFF,TGTGCCACCAGCAGAGATAGCGGACTAGCGGGACGTGAGCAGTTCTTC
-,TRBV18,TRBJ2-3,-,CASSLGGSSGTDTQYF,TGTGCCAGCTCACTAGGGGGATCCTCCGGCACAGATACGCAGTATTTT
TRBD1,TRBV6-1,TRBJ1-2,few,CASSRGQGNYGYTF,TGTGCCAGCAGCCGCGGACAGGGCAACTATGGCTACACCTTC
-,TRBV20-1,TRBJ2-5,few,CSVETGNGGTQYF,TGCAGTGTTGAAACAGGGAACGGTGGGACCCAGTACTTC
TRBD1,TRBV12-3/TRBV12-4,TRBJ2-4,many,CASSATGSGNIQYF,TGTGCCAGCAGTGCGACAGGGTCGGGAAACATTCAGTACTTC
-,TRBV5-1,TRBJ2-6,many,CASSLVRAGANVLTF,TGCGCCAGCAGCTTGGTCCGGGCCGGGGCCAACGTCCTGACTTTC
-,TRBV6-2/TRBV6-3,TRBJ1-2,-,CASSYSIQVNYGYTF,TGTGCCAGCAGTTACTCGATACAGGTGAACTATGGCTACACCTTC
TRBD1,TRBV11-1,TRBJ2-5,-,CASSPGIAGQGARETQYF,TGTGCCAGCAGCCCGGGCATCGCGGGACAGGGGGCAAGGGAGACCCAGTACTTC
TRBD2,TRBV28,TRBJ2-3,few,CASRGDRWADTQYF,TGTGCCAGCCGGGGGGACCGGTGGGCAGATACGCAGTATTTT